The 5 T cell receptor beta chains reported below all come from one sample, sequenced in a study of blood T cell repertoires in COVID-19. The protocol was immunoSEQ multiplex PCR, while the TCRdb copy is restricted to in-frame clones and leaves out a portion. The sample gives roughly 240,000 clones, roughly 87% of which show up once; 2% to 3% is in the top ten. Material for sequencing was PBMCs or T cells enriched from blood (not recorded which). The source is a woman aged 30 to 39 with acute COVID-19.

This clone turned up a few times. The chain combines TRBV7-2 with TRBJ1-2; tentatively, D is TRBD1 (6 bases). V was cut by 8 bases and J by 4 bases, with 23 bases left in between. Germline V gene data show CDR1 as SGHTA and CDR2 as FQGNSA. The CDR3 is 16 amino acids. CDR3 amino acids: CASGYPKDRYIYGYTF. The CDR3 coding sequence is TGTGCCAGCGGATACCCCAAGGACAGATATATCTATGGCTACACCTTC.

This sequence joins TRBV19 and TRBJ2-7; 9 nucleotides align to TRBD2. Germline CDR1 and CDR2: LNHDA and SQIVND (reference sequence). The CDR3 has 15 amino acids. Trimming removed 7 bases from V and 0 bases from J; junction bases left unmatched: 7. The CDR3 nucleotides are TGTGCCAGTAACCCGAGCGGGGGGAGCTCCTACGAGCAGTACTTC. It is translated as CASNPSGGSSYEQYF.

The rearrangement links TRBV15 to TRBJ1-1; TRBD1 might be the D (6 bases). V was pared by 0 bases and J by 7 bases, with 15 bases between. Per the germline V gene, CDR1 is LNHNV and CDR2 is YYDKDF (reference sequence). The length of the CDR3 is 15 residues. CDR3 DNA: TGTGCCACCAGCAGAGATCGGCGGGAGGGGGATGAAGCTTTCTTT. This translates into CATSRDRREGDEAFF.

The rearrangement links TRBV11-2 to TRBJ2-7; a possible D gene is TRBD1 (6 bases). The CDR3 is 13 amino acids. Germline values: CDR1 SGHAT, CDR2 FQNNGV. Trimming took 5 bases from V and 6 from J, leaving 14 bases between them. The CDR3 DNA reads TGTGCCAGCAGCCCAGGTGGGGGCTCCGAGCAGTACTTC. This encodes CASSPGGGSEQYF.

The CDR3 DNA is TGTGCCAGCAGCTCCACTAGCGGAGAGACCCAGTACTTC. This encodes CASSSTSGETQYF. The chain employs TRBV13 and TRBJ2-5; 8 bases match TRBD2. From germline, CDR1 is PRHDT and CDR2 FYEKMQ (reference sequence). Unmatched junction bases numbered 2, after V lost 4 bases and J lost 4 bases. This CDR3 is 13 amino acids long.